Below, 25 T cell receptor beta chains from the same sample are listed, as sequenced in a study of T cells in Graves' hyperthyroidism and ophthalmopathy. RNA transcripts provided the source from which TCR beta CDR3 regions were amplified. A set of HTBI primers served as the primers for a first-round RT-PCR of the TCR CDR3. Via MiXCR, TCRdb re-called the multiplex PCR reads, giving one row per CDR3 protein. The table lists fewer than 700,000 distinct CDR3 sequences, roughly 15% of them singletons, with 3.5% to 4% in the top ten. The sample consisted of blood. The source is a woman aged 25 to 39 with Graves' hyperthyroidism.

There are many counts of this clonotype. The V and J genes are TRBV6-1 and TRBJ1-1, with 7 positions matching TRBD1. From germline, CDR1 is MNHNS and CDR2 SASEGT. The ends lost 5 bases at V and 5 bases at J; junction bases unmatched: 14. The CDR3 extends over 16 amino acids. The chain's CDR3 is CASSSPVSPGGTEAFF. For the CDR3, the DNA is TGTGCCAGCAGTTCCCCGGTCTCCCCAGGGGGAACTGAAGCTTTCTTT.

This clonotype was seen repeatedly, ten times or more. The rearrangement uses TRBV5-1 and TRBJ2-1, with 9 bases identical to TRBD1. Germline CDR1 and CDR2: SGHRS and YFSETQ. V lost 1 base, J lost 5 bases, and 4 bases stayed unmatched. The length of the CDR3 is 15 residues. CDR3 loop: CASSLMGQGDNEQFF. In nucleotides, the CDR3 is TGCGCCAGCAGCTTGATGGGACAGGGCGACAATGAGCAGTTCTTC. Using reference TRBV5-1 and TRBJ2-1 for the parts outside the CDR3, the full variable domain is KAGVTQTPRYLIKTRGQQVTLSCSPISGHRSVSWYQQTPGQGLQFLFEYFSETQRNKGNFPGRFSGRQFSNSRSEMNVSTLELGDSALYLCASSLMGQGDNEQFFGPGTRLTVL.

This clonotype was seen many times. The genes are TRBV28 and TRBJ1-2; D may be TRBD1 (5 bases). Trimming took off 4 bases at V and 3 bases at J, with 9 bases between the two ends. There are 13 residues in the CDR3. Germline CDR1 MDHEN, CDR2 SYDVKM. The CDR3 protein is CASSSGTDYGYTF. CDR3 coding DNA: TGTGCCAGCAGTTCCGGGACGGACTATGGCTACACCTTC.

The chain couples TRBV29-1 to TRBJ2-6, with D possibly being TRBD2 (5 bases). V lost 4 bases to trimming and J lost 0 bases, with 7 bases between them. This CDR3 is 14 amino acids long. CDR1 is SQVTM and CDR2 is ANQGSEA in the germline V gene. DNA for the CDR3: TGCAGCGTTGTAGGGAGCTCTGGGGCCAACGTCCTGACTTTC. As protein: CSVVGSSGANVLTF.

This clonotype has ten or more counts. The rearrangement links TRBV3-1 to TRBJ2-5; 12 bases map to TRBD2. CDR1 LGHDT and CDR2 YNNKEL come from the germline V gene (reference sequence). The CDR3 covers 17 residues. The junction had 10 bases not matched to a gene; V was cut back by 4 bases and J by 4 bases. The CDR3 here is CASSPPLGLAGIETQYF. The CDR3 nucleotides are TGTGCCAGCAGCCCTCCGCTCGGACTAGCGGGAATAGAGACCCAGTACTTC.

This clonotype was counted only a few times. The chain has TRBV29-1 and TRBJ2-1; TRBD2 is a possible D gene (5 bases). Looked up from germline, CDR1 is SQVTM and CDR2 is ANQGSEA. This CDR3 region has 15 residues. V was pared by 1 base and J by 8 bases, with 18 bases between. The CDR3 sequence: CSVEGGRIQQYEQFF. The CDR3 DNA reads TGCAGCGTTGAAGGAGGGAGAATCCAACAATATGAGCAGTTCTTC.

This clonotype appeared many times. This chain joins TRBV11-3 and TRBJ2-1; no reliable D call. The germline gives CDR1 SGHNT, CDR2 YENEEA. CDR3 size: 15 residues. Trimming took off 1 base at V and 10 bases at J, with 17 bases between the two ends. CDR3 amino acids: CASSLVAGETLEQFF. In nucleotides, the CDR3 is TGTGCCAGCAGCTTAGTGGCAGGCGAAACCCTCGAGCAGTTCTTC.

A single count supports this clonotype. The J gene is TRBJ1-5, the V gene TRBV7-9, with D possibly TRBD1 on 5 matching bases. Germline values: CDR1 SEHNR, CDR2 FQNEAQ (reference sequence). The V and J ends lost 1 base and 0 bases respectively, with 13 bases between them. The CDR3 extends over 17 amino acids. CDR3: CASSLGTGGYSNQPQHF. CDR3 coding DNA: TGTGCCAGCAGCTTAGGGACGGGGGGGTATAGCAATCAGCCCCAGCATTTT.

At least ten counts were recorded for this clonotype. The CDR3 DNA sequence: TGTGCCAGCAGAGCACCGGACAGGGAAGTAGGTAACACCATATATTTT. Translation: CASRAPDREVGNTIYF. The V and J genes are TRBV28 and TRBJ1-3, with TRBD1 matching over 8 bases. With 6 bases clipped from V and 7 bases from J, the junction kept 14 bases outside the gene matches. Per the germline V gene, CDR1 is MDHEN and CDR2 is SYDVKM. The CDR3 length is 16 residues.

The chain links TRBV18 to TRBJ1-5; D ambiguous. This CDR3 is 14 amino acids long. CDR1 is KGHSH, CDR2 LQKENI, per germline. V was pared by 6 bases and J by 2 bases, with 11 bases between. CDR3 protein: CASSPQVGNQPQHF. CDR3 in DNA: TGTGCCAGCTCCCCTCAGGTTGGCAATCAGCCCCAGCATTTT. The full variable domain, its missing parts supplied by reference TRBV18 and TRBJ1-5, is NAGVMQNPRHLVRRRGQEARLRCSPMKGHSHVYWYRQLPEEGLKFMVYLQKENIIDESGMPKERFSAEFPKEGPSILRIQQVVRGDSAAYFCASSPQVGNQPQHFGDGTRLSIL.

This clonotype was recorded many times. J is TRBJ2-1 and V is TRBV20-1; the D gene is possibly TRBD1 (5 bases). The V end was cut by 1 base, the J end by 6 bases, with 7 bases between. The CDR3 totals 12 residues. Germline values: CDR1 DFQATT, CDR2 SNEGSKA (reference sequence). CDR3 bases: TGCAGTGCTAGAGTCACAGGCAATGAGCAGTTCTTC. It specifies CSARVTGNEQFF.

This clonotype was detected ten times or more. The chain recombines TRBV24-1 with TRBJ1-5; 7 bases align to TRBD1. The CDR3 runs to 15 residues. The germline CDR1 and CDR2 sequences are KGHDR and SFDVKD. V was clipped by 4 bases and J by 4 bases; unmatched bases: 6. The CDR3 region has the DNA TGTGCCACCAGTGACCCAGGGGGAGAGAATCAGCCCCAGCATTTT. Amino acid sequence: CATSDPGGENQPQHF.

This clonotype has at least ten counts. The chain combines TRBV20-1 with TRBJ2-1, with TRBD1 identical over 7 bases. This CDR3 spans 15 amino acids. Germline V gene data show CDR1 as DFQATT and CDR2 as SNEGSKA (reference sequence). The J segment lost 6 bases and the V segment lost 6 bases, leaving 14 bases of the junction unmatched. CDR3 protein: CSAPPGQQSGNEQFF. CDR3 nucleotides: TGCAGTGCCCCGCCGGGACAGCAGTCGGGCAATGAGCAGTTCTTC.

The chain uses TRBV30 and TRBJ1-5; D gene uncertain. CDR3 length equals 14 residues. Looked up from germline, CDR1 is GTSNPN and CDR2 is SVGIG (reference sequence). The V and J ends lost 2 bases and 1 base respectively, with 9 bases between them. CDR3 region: CAWSLVGSNQPQHF. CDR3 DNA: TGTGCCTGGAGTTTGGTGGGGAGCAATCAGCCCCAGCATTTT.

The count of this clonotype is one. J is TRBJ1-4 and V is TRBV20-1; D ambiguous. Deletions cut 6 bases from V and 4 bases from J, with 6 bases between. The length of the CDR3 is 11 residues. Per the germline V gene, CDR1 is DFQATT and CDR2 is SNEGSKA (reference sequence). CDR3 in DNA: TGCAGTGCGGAAAATAATGAAAAACTGTTTTTT. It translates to CSAENNEKLFF.

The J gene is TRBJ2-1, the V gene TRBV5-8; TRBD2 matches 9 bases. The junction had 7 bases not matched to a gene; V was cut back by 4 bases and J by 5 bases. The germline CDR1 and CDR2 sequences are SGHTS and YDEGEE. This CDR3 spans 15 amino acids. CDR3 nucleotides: TGTGCCAGCAGCGACGCGGGACTAGCAAACAATGAGCAGTTCTTC. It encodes CASSDAGLANNEQFF. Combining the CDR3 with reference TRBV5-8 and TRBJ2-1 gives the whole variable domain EAGVTQSPTHLIKTRGQQATLRCSPISGHTSVYWYQQALGLGLQFLLWYDEGEERNRGNFPPRFSGRQFPNYSSELNVNALELEDSALYLCASSDAGLANNEQFFGPGTRLTVL.

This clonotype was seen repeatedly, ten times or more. CDR3 DNA: TGTGCCAGCAGCCCCGACAAACCGGGCAATGAGCAGTTCTTC. Protein: CASSPDKPGNEQFF. The V and J genes are TRBV11-3 and TRBJ2-1; D is ambiguous. CDR1 SGHNT and CDR2 YENEEA come from the germline V gene. The CDR3 totals 14 residues. V lost 5 bases, J lost 6 bases, and 14 bases lay in between.

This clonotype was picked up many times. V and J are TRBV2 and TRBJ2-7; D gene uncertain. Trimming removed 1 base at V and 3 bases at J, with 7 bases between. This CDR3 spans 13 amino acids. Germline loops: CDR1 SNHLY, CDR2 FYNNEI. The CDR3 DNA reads TGTGCCAGCAGTGAAGGGCAGATCTACGAGCAGTACTTC. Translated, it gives CASSEGQIYEQYF.

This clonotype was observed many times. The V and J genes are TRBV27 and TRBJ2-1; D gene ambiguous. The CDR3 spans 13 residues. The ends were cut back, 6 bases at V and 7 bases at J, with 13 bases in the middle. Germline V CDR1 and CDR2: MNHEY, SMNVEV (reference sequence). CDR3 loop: CASSGSHGNEQFF. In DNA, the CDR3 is TGTGCCAGCAGCGGTTCCCATGGGAATGAGCAGTTCTTC.

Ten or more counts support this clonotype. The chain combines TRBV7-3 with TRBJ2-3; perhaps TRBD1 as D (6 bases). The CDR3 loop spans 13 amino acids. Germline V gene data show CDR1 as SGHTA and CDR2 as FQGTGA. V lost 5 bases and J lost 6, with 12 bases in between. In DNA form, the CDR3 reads TGTGCCAGCAGCACTACAGGGTATGATACGCAGTATTTT. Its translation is CASSTTGYDTQYF.

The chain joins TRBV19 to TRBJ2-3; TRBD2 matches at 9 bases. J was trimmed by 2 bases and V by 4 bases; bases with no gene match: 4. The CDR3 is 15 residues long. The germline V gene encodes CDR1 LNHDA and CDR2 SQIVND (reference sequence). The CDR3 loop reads CASSTAGGPTDTQYF. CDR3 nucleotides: TGTGCCAGTAGTACAGCGGGGGGTCCCACAGATACGCAGTATTTT.

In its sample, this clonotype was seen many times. For the CDR3, the DNA is TGTGCCAGCACTAGCAGAAGCTCCTACGAGCAGTACTTC. The encoded protein is CASTSRSSYEQYF. This chain connects TRBV28 to TRBJ2-7; possibly TRBD2 for D (5 bases). The CDR3 sequence is 13 residues long. Trimming stripped 7 bases from V and 0 bases from J, with 10 bases between. The germline V gene has CDR1 MDHEN and CDR2 SYDVKM. Supplemented by reference TRBV28 and TRBJ2-7, the full variable domain reads DVKVTQSSRYLVKRTGEKVFLECVQDMDHENMFWYRQDPGLGLRLIYFSYDVKMKEKGDIPEGYSVSREKKERFSLILESASTNQTSMYLCASTSRSSYEQYFGPGTRLTVT.

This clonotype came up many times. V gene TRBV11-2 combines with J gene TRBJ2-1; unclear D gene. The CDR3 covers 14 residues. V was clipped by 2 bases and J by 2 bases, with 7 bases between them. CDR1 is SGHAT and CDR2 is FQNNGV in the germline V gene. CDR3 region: CASSLNSAYNEQFF. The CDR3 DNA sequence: TGTGCCAGCAGCTTAAACAGCGCCTACAATGAGCAGTTCTTC.

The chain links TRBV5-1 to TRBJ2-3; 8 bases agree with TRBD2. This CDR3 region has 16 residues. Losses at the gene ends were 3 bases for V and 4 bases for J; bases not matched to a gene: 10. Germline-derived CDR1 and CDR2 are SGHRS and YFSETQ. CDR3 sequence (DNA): TGCGCCAGCAGCTCTGGACTAGCAGGTACCGCAGATACGCAGTATTTT. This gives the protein CASSSGLAGTADTQYF.

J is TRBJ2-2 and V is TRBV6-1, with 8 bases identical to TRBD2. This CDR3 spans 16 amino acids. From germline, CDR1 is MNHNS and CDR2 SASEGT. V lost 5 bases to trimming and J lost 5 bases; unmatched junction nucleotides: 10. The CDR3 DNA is TGTGCCAGCAGTCTCCATCCGGGGGGGGATACCGGGGAGCTGTTTTTT. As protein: CASSLHPGGDTGELFF.